This T cell receptor beta chain stems from a study of T cell changes during pregnancy in multiple sclerosis. J lost 3 bases, V lost 1 base, and 0 bases had no gene match. The CDR3 totals 15 residues. CDR1 is LGHNT and CDR2 is FRNRAP in the germline V gene. The table came from immunoSEQ multiplex PCR; TCRdb's copy has only in-frame clones and leaves some out. The table shows 80,000 to 100,000 clones, with around 92% occurring only once. The chain recombines TRBV12-5 with TRBJ2-1, with 10 bases identical to TRBD2. Material: peripheral blood, obtained in the first trimester of pregnancy. This receptor was obtained from a female donor with multiple sclerosis, enrolled in a pregnancy study. The CDR3 sequence: CASGLGTSGYNEQFF. CDR3 nucleotides: TGTGCTAGTGGTTTGGGGACTAGCGGCTACAATGAGCAGTTCTTC.